The next 8 T cell receptor beta chains were all read from a single sample in a study of cytomegalovirus exposure and HLA in healthy donors. The PCR ran on 60 Vbeta and 13 Jbeta primers. Clones were sequenced by immunoSEQ multiplex PCR, and TCRdb holds only the in-frame ones, with some missing. The repertoire consists of 150,000 to 160,000 clones, with about three quarters occurring once and the leading ten covering over 3%. The sequencing input was PBMCs. The source is a woman aged 35 to 49 in good health and CMV-seronegative.

The rearrangement links TRBV18 to TRBJ2-7; 8 bases map to TRBD1. This CDR3 contains 16 residues. V shed 5 bases, J shed 6 bases, and the junction held 15 bases outside the gene matches. Germline values: CDR1 KGHSH, CDR2 LQKENI. The CDR3 region is CASSAFRDRINLEQYF. The CDR3 DNA is TGTGCCAGCTCAGCATTCCGGGACAGGATAAACCTCGAGCAGTACTTC.

The chain links TRBV13 to TRBJ2-7, with D tentatively TRBD1 (6 bases). Trimming removed 5 bases at V and 4 bases at J, with 21 bases between. The CDR3 runs 16 residues. The germline V gene has CDR1 PRHDT and CDR2 FYEKMQ (reference sequence). This CDR3 reads CASSLKTDRSRYEQYF. In DNA form, the CDR3 reads TGTGCCAGCAGCCTCAAGACCGACAGGTCTAGATACGAGCAGTACTTC.

This chain links TRBV5-1 with TRBJ1-1; possibly TRBD1 for D (5 bases). V dropped 4 bases and J dropped 1 base, with 14 bases sitting between them. In germline, CDR1 is SGHRS, CDR2 YFSETQ. This CDR3 spans 15 amino acids. The CDR3 region is CASSPRDGRNTEAFF. The CDR3, as DNA: TGCGCCAGCAGCCCGCGGGACGGACGGAACACTGAAGCTTTCTTT.

This clone has a single count. The rearrangement links TRBV9 to TRBJ2-2, with 14 bases lining up with TRBD2. Germline CDR1 SGDLS, CDR2 YYNGEE. With 3 bases clipped from V and 1 base from J, the junction kept 8 bases outside the gene matches. This CDR3 region has 19 residues. CDR3 sequence reads: CASSAGLAGGSLNTGELFF. The CDR3 DNA reads TGTGCCAGCAGCGCCGGACTAGCGGGGGGCTCCTTGAACACCGGGGAGCTGTTTTTT.

The genes are TRBV5-1 and TRBJ1-2; weak D call: TRBD1 (6 bases). This CDR3 contains 17 residues. V lost 4 bases to trimming and J lost 3 bases, with 22 bases between them. Per germline, CDR1 SGHRS and CDR2 YFSETQ. The CDR3 spells CASSGGLWTRADYGYTF. In nucleotides, the CDR3 is TGCGCCAGCAGCGGGGGCTTGTGGACACGCGCCGACTATGGCTACACCTTC.

Only a few counts were recorded for this clone. The chain combines TRBV7-9 with TRBJ1-2; tentative D call: TRBD1 (6 bases). V was cut by 5 bases and J by 5 bases, with 9 bases left in between. Germline loops: CDR1 SEHNR, CDR2 FQNEAQ (reference sequence). The CDR3 sequence is 12 residues long. This CDR3 reads CASSPRGYGYTF. CDR3 coding DNA: TGTGCCAGCAGCCCGAGGGGGTATGGCTACACCTTC. The complete variable domain, with remaining parts taken from reference TRBV7-9 and TRBJ1-2, reads DTGVSQNPRHKITKRGQNVTFRCDPISEHNRLYWYRQTLGQGPEFLTYFQNEAQLEKSRLLSDRFSAERPKGSFSTLEIQRTEQGDSAMYLCASSPRGYGYTFGSGTRLTVV.

In this sample, this clone turned up a few times. V and J are TRBV6-5 and TRBJ2-7, with a tentative D call TRBD1 (5 bases). The CDR3 contains 14 residues. V was trimmed by 2 bases and J by 5 bases, leaving 13 bases between them. The germline gives CDR1 MNHEY, CDR2 SVGAGI. The CDR3 is CASSYGQEGNEQYF. The CDR3 nucleotides are TGTGCCAGCAGTTACGGACAAGAAGGAAACGAGCAGTACTTC.

The chain is built from TRBV28 and TRBJ2-1, with D possibly being TRBD2 (6 bases). Per germline, CDR1 MDHEN and CDR2 SYDVKM. The CDR3 contains 14 residues. V was cut by 4 bases and J by 1 base, with 8 bases left in between. The CDR3 coding sequence is TGTGCCAGCAGTTATAGCGGTTCCTACAATGAGCAGTTCTTC. Residues: CASSYSGSYNEQFF.